What follows is one T cell receptor beta chain and its context. The antigen remains unidentified. PCR employed 60 Vbeta and 13 Jbeta primers. In the authors' methods: Later, an analysis found about 80 million unique TCR beta chains, and around 10 million of these were shared. Data came from immunoSEQ multiplex PCR; TCRdb stores just in-frame clones and leaves some out. V and J calls and clone size follow that table, whereas D and trimming were derived from the DNA. Here the sample spans about 55,000 clones, approximately 78% being singletons. The sample is drawn from a study of cytomegalovirus exposure and HLA in healthy donors. Study details: Among roughly 190 million T cells, an earlier analysis found roughly 100 million unique TCR beta sequences.

Regarding the study as a whole: An ancestry cluster, one associated with Asian ancestry, reportedly showed fewer N-insertions than the roughly 700-donor mean in a later analysis. Association of a missense DCLRE1C variant with TCR beta V- and J-gene trimming was reported in a later analysis.

The sample was PBMCs. The sequence was collected from a female donor in good health and CMV-seronegative.

The chain's CDR3 is CASSLEAGGHDSPLHF. CDR3 nucleotide sequence: TGTGCCAGCAGCCTAGAAGCAGGGGGACACGATTCACCCCTCCACTTT. The V call is TRBV7-9, the J call TRBJ1-6, with 7 positions matching TRBD1. The ends lost 5 bases at V and 8 bases at J; junction bases unmatched: 12. The V gene's germline CDR1 is SEHNR and CDR2 FQNEAQ (reference sequence). This CDR3 spans 16 amino acids.